The present T cell receptor (beta chain) was sequenced within a study of graft-versus-host responses after intestinal transplantation. Study overall: In this cohort, recipients had multivisceral, liver-intestinal, or isolated intestinal transplants. The whole recipient group had anti-thymocyte globulin induction followed by tacrolimus and steroids for roughly 3 years. Overall study results and limits: The recipient marrow held GvH clones, and some of them showed up first in ileum or blood. Early post-transplant falls in HvG clones accompanied the peak levels of circulating GvH clones.

Once graft tissue had been processed, intraepithelial and lamina propria lymphocytes were released. Sequencing was performed with immunoSEQ multiplex PCR; in TCRdb, only in-frame clones are kept and a portion is missing. Among approximately 11,000 clones listed, roughly 76% were seen once. About this clone itself: Its target is unknown.

With 1 base clipped from V and 5 bases from J, the junction kept 2 bases outside the gene matches. The CDR3 is 14 amino acids. Germline V gene lookup returns CDR1 MGHRA and CDR2 YSYEKL. The genes are TRBV4-1 and TRBJ2-1, with TRBD1 identical over 7 bases. The receptor was isolated from a human patient who received an intestinal transplant, so some T cells may come from the graft donor. Specimen: ileum tissue, collected 23 days after intestinal transplant. Here the CDR3 reads CASSQGTGHNEQFF. CDR3 bases: TGCGCCAGCAGCCAAGGGACAGGCCACAATGAGCAGTTCTTC.